A single sample gave rise to the 14 T cell receptor beta chains below, sequenced in a study of patients and donors after allogeneic stem cell transplantation. TCRdb re-called the RT-PCR reads with MiXCR, one entry per CDR3 protein. The repertoire holds about 15,000 distinct CDR3 sequences, with 25% to 30% as singletons. The sample was blood, either unsorted or a sorted T cell fraction (not recorded which). The receptors stem from a human donor who was either an allogeneic HSCT recipient or a stem cell or donor lymphocyte infusion donor (not recorded which). It is not recorded whose cells these are; they may come from a transplant donor.

This clonotype was seen more than once but under ten times. CDR3 residues: CSARDAPGNQPQHF. CDR3 in DNA: TGCAGTGCTAGAGATGCCCCAGGGAATCAGCCCCAGCATTTT. The genes are TRBV20-1 and TRBJ1-5, with a possible D match to TRBD1 (5 bases). Trimming stripped 0 bases from V and 4 bases from J, with 10 bases between. Looked up from germline, CDR1 is DFQATT and CDR2 is SNEGSKA (reference sequence). The CDR3 runs 14 residues.

This chain connects TRBV28 to TRBJ1-2; D gene unclear. V was pared by 7 bases and J by 4 bases, with 25 bases between. Germline loops: CDR1 MDHEN, CDR2 SYDVKM. This CDR3 is 17 amino acids long. The CDR3 sequence is CASTPRGYLPQRYGYTF. CDR3 nucleotides: TGTGCCAGCACCCCACGTGGGTATTTACCACAGCGCTATGGCTACACCTTC.

This clonotype was counted only a few times. This sequence joins TRBV12-3 or TRBV12-4 and TRBJ2-3, with D uncertain. Trimming removed 3 bases at V and 4 bases at J, with 8 bases between. The CDR3 extends over 13 amino acids. The CDR3 reads CASSFQLPDTQYF. The CDR3 nucleotides read TGTGCCAGCAGTTTCCAGCTCCCAGATACGCAGTATTTT.

This clonotype was seen ten or more times. The gene calls are TRBV10-3 and TRBJ1-5, with 10 bases identical to TRBD1. The ends lost 6 bases at V and 7 bases at J; junction bases unmatched: 9. The CDR3 has 15 amino acids. CDR1 ENHRY and CDR2 SYGVKD come from the germline V gene. Here the CDR3 reads CAISRDRGRRQPQHF. The CDR3, as DNA: TGTGCCATCAGCCGGGACAGGGGACGAAGGCAGCCCCAGCATTTT.

V usage is TRBV7-9 and J usage is TRBJ1-1; D is unclear. This CDR3 comprises 14 residues. Germline V CDR1 and CDR2: SEHNR, FQNEAQ (reference sequence). The V end was cut by 3 bases, the J end by 4 bases, with 12 bases between. The CDR3 DNA reads as TGTGCCAGCAGCTTTTTAACAGCCGGCACTGAAGCTTTCTTT. This gives the protein CASSFLTAGTEAFF.

By its share, this clonotype is medium-sized. V usage is TRBV6-6 and J usage is TRBJ1-3; TRBD1 might be the D (5 bases). Germline CDR1 and CDR2: MNHNY and SVGAGI (reference sequence). V lost 5 bases and J lost 2, with 10 bases in between. The CDR3 length is 14 residues. The CDR3 DNA reads TGTGCCAGCAGTCTGGCGGGGGCTGGAAACACCATATATTTT. Encoded protein: CASSLAGAGNTIYF.

This clonotype turned up a few times. This sequence joins TRBV6-6 and TRBJ1-1, with TRBD1 identical over 7 bases. Trimming removed 7 bases from V and 5 bases from J; junction bases left unmatched: 13. Germline lookup yields CDR1 MNHNY and CDR2 SVGAGI (reference sequence). This CDR3 spans 15 amino acids. The CDR3 nucleotides read TGTGCCAGCACCTTCGGGGGAAGGGGGCGGACTGAAGCTTTCTTT. This gives the protein CASTFGGRGRTEAFF.

This clonotype appeared a few times. This CDR3 reads CASSPSPGSETQYF. CDR3 DNA sequence: TGTGCCAGCAGCCCGAGTCCGGGGTCGGAGACCCAGTACTTC. The V call is TRBV7-3, the J call TRBJ2-5; D is possibly TRBD2 (5 bases). V gave up 5 bases and J gave up 5 bases, with 15 bases separating them. This CDR3 has 14 amino acids. Germline assignment: CDR1 SGHTA and CDR2 FQGTGA.

This clonotype was detected only once. V and J are TRBV6-2 or TRBV6-3 and TRBJ1-4, with D unresolved. The germline CDR1 and CDR2 sequences are MNHEY and SVGEGT. The CDR3 totals 15 residues. Trimming removed 6 bases at V and 8 bases at J, with 19 bases between. CDR3 protein: CASSPWSLLREKLFF. CDR3 coding DNA: TGTGCCAGCAGCCCGTGGAGCCTCTTACGGGAAAAACTGTTTTTT.

Only one count was recorded for this clonotype. The chain joins TRBV20-1 to TRBJ2-1, with D perhaps matching TRBD1 or TRBD2 (5 bases each). CDR1 DFQATT and CDR2 SNEGSKA come from the germline V gene (reference sequence). This CDR3 contains 13 residues. V was shortened by 3 bases and J by 6 bases, with 12 bases between the two germline ends. CDR3 coding DNA: TGCAGTGCTAGGAGTATGGGACGCAATGAGCAGTTCTTC. Amino acid sequence: CSARSMGRNEQFF.

This clonotype was detected a few times. V is TRBV6-5 and J is TRBJ1-2; possibly TRBD1 for D (5 bases). V lost 8 bases to trimming and J lost 8 bases, with 12 bases between them. This CDR3 has 11 amino acids. From germline, CDR1 is MNHEY and CDR2 SVGAGI. CDR3 nucleotides: TGTGCCAGCGGGAGGGGCCAGGGCTACACCTTC. Its protein product is CASGRGQGYTF.

The table lists this clonotype with a few counts. The chain has TRBV5-6 and TRBJ1-6; D gene unclear. The CDR3 consists of 16 residues. V lost 6 bases and J lost 3, with 16 bases in between. Germline V CDR1 and CDR2: SGHDT, YYEEEE. The CDR3 reads CASTAGPAVYNSPLHF. CDR3 sequence (DNA): TGTGCCAGCACCGCGGGCCCCGCGGTCTATAATTCACCCCTCCACTTT.

The chain carries TRBV7-6 and TRBJ2-3; possible D gene TRBD2, 5 bases. The ends were cut back, 4 bases at V and 5 bases at J, with 7 bases in the middle. CDR1 and CDR2 (germline): SGHVS, FNYEAQ. This CDR3 has 12 amino acids. CDR3 DNA sequence: TGTGCCAGCAGCTCACTAGGAGATACGCAGTATTTT. It translates to CASSSLGDTQYF.

The chain uses TRBV18 and TRBJ1-3, with TRBD1 as a possible D gene (6 bases). CDR3 length: 18 amino acids. Germline V gives CDR1 KGHSH, CDR2 LQKENI. Trimming removed 3 bases at V and 2 bases at J, with 20 bases between. DNA for the CDR3: TGTGCCAGCTCACCGGCCTTTCCGGGACATCACGCTGGAAACACCATATATTTT. It specifies CASSPAFPGHHAGNTIYF. The full variable domain, completed using reference TRBV18 and TRBJ1-3, is NAGVMQNPRHLVRRRGQEARLRCSPMKGHSHVYWYRQLPEEGLKFMVYLQKENIIDESGMPKERFSAEFPKEGPSILRIQQVVRGDSAAYFCASSPAFPGHHAGNTIYFGEGSWLTVV.